This entry describes one TCR beta chain. These data originate in a study of Ad26.COV2.S vaccination and SARS-CoV-2 variants. Study-wide context: Ad26.COV2.S shots went into the muscle once or twice, 56 days apart.

Treatment described: around 19 received Ad26.COV2.S at low or high dose, single or two shots; 5 received placebo; per-sample allocation not given. Material that was analyzed had been drawn on day 63 after the first vaccine or placebo injection. The V segment lost 0 bases and the J segment 9 bases; nucleotides outside the gene matches: 4. The CDR3 runs 14 residues. Germline V lookup: CDR1 LGHDT, CDR2 YNNKEL (reference sequence). Profiled with immunoSEQ multiplex PCR; TCRdb holds only in-frame clones, not every one. The sample holds roughly 700,000 clones, approximately 88% seen once. The sample here was peripheral blood, taken in a trial of Ad26.COV2.S vaccine versus placebo. The rearrangement links TRBV3-1 (or the pseudogene TRBV3-2) to TRBJ2-2, with 7 bases fitting TRBD2. The receptor was derived from a person between 18 and 65 years old who received the Ad26.COV2.S COVID-19 vaccine or a placebo. The CDR3, as DNA: TGTGCCAGCAGCCAAGAGGGAGGGTCTTGGGAGCTGTTTTTT. Translation gives CASSQEGGSWELFF.